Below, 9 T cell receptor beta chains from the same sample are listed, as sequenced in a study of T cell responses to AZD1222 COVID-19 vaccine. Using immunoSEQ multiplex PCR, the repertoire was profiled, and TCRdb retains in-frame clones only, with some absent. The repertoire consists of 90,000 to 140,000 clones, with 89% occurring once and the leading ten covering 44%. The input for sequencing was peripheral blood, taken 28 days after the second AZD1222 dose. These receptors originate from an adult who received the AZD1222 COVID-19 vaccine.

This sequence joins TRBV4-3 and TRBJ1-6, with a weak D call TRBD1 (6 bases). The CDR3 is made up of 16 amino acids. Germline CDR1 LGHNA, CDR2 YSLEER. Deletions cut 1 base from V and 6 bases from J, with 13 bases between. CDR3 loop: CASSQGGGGGNSPLHF. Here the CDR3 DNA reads TGCGCCAGCAGCCAAGGCGGAGGGGGTGGTAATTCACCCCTCCACTTT.

CDR3 DNA: TGTGCCACCAGTGGGGGAGGCGGGACTAACACTGAAGCTTTCTTT. Its protein product is CATSGGGGTNTEAFF. V is TRBV24-1 and J is TRBJ1-1; TRBD1 is a possible D gene (5 bases). Germline loops: CDR1 KGHDR, CDR2 SFDVKD. Between the trimmed V and J ends, which lost 5 bases and 2 bases, there was a span of 14 bases. This CDR3 is built from 15 residues.

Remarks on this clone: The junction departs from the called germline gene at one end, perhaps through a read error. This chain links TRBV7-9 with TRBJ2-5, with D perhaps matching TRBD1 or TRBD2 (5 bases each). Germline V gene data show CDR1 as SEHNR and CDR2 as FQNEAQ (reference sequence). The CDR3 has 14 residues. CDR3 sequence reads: CVSSLVREQETQYF. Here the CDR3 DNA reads TGTGTCAGCAGCTTGGTCAGGGAGCAAGAGACCCAGTACTTC.

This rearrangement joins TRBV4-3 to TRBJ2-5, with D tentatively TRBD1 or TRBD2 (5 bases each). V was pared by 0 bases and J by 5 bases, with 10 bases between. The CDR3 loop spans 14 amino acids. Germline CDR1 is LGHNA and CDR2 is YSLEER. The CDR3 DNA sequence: TGCGCCAGCAGCCAAGATGGGGGTATGGAGACCCAGTACTTC. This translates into CASSQDGGMETQYF.

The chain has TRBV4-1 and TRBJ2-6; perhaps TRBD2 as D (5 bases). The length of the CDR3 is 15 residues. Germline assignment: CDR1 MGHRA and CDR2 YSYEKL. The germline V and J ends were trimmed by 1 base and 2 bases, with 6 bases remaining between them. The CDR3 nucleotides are TGCGCCAGCAGCCAAGCCGGGGCTGGGGCCAACGTCCTGACTTTC. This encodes CASSQAGAGANVLTF.

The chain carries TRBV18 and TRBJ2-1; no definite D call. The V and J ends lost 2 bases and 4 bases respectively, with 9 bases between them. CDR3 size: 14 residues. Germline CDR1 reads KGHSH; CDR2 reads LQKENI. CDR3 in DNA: TGTGCCAGCTCACCATCTCGCGAGTACAATGAGCAGTTCTTC. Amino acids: CASSPSREYNEQFF.

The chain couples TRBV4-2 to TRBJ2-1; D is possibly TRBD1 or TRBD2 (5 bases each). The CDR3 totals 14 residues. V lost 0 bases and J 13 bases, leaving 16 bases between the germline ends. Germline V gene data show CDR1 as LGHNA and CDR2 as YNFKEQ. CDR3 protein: CASSQDTGTPGQFF. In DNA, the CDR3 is TGTGCCAGCAGCCAAGACACCGGGACCCCTGGTCAGTTCTTC.

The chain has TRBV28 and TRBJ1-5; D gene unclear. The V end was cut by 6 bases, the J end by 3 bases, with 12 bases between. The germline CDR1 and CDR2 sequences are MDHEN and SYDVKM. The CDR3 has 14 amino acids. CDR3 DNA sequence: TGTGCCAGCAGGCGGACCTACACCAATCAGCCCCAGCATTTT. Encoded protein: CASRRTYTNQPQHF. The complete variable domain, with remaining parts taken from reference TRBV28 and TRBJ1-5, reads DVKVTQSSRYLVKRTGEKVFLECVQDMDHENMFWYRQDPGLGLRLIYFSYDVKMKEKGDIPEGYSVSREKKERFSLILESASTNQTSMYLCASRRTYTNQPQHFGDGTRLSIL.

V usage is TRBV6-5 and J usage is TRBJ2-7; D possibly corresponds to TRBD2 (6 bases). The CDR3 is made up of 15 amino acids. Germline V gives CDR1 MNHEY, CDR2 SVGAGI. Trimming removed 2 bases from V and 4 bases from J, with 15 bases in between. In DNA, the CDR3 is TGTGCCAGCAGTTACGGTACTAGCACTAGGTACGAGCAGTACTTC. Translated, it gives CASSYGTSTRYEQYF.